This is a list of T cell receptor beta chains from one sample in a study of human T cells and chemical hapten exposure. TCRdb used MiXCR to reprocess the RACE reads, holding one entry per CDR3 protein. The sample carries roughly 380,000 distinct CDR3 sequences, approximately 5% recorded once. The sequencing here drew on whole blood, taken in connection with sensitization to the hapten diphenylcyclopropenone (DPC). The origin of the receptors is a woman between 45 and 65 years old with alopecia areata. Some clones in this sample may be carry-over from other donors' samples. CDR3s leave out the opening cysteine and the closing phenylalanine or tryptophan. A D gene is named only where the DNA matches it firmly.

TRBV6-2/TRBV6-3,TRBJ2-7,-,ASSYSRLAEGAEEQY
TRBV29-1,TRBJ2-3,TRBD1,SVDFGQGGDTQY
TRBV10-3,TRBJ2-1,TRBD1,AISTGTANEQF
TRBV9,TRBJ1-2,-,ASSVGIGPNYGYT
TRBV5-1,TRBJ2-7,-,ASSRGREEYEQY
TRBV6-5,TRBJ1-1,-,ASRTGGYTEAF
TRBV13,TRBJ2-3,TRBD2,ASSLPSSGTSGGRDTQY
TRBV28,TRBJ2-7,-,ASSPRADYEQY
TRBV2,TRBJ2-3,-,ASSVYRREDTQY
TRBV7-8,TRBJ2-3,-,ASSLAQGGESTDTQY
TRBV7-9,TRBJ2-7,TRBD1,ASSFGKGAGHEQY
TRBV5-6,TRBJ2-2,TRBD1,ASSLRQGGNTGELF
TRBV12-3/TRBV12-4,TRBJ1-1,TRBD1,ASSLGGQGAGTEAF
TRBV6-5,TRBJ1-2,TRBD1,ASRMTGAEGYT
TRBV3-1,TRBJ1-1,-,ASSQLPETNTEAF
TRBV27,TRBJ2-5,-,ASSDTTAETQY
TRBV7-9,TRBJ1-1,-,ASGWEANTEAF
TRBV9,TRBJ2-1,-,ASRGGDNEQF
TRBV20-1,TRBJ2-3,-,SARRRGTRTDTQY
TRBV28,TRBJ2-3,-,ASSLDALTGPGTDTQY
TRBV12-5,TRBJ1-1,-,ASEGGPGTEAF
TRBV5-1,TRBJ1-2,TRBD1,ASSSSGTGEGYT
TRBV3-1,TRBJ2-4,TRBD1,ARKFRDRVFGNIQY
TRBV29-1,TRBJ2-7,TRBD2,SVEDPGGRSPEQY
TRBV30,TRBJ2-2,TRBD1,AWRWTGGGTGELF
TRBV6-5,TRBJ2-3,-,ASSYPGGGQEFPTITDTQY
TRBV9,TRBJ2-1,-,ASRGTSDEQF
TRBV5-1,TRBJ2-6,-,ASSFSTESGANVLT
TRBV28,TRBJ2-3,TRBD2,ASSPPWAGGLPQNTQY
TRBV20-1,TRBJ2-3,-,SVGRGPDTQY
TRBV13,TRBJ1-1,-,ASSFVSFTGNTEAF
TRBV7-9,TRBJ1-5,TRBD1,ASSLDPGQGQPQH
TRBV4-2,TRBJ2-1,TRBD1,ASSARDRGSEQF
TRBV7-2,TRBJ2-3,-,ASSLDLSGRTDTQY
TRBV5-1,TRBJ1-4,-,ASSPDTGLNEKLF
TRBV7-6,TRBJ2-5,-,ASSFPQGEGETQY
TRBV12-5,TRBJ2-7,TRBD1,ASGLVPGQGVSYEQY
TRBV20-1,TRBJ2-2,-,SARAYQNTGELF
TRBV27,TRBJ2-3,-,ASSTDSGFTDTQY
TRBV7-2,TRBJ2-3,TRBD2,ASSSHSGRSIDTQY
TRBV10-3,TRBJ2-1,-,AISETVTYNEQF